This T cell receptor (beta chain) was profiled in a study of blood T cell repertoires in COVID-19. Looking at the study overall: The United States, Italy and Spain were the sources of the acute and convalescent COVID-19 samples.

Authors' data handling: Reference gene primers were amplified, and this amplification served to estimate nucleated cell counts. TCRdb's table, derived via immunoSEQ multiplex PCR, lists solely in-frame clones and lacks some. The DNA was the basis for D and trimming; V, J and clone size are from that table. The sample lists tens of thousands of clones, 85% to 90% seen once, with approximately 3% in the top ten. The CDR3 loop spans 13 amino acids. The germline V and J ends were trimmed by 5 bases and 7 bases, with 12 bases remaining between them. CDR1 is SGHAT, CDR2 FQNNGV, per germline. This sequence joins TRBV11-2 and TRBJ1-5, with D possibly matching TRBD1 (5 bases). The TCR comes from a man between 45 and 60 years old with active COVID-19. Material: peripheral blood. CDR3 DNA sequence: TGTGCCAGCAGCCAGGGATTCGGGCAGCCCCAGCATTTT. It yields the protein CASSQGFGQPQHF.